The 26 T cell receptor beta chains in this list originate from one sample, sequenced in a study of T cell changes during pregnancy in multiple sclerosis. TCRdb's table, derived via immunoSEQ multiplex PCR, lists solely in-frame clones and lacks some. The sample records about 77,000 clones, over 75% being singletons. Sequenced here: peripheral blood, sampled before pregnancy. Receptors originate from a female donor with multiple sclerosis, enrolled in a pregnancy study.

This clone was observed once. The CDR3 nucleotides are TGCGCCAGCAGCTGGCAGGGGGATGTAAAGGAGACCCAGTACTTC. Protein sequence: CASSWQGDVKETQYF. The rearrangement joins TRBV5-1 to TRBJ2-5; TRBD1 matches 7 bases. Unmatched junction bases numbered 10, after V lost 3 bases and J lost 5 bases. Germline assignment: CDR1 SGHRS and CDR2 YFSETQ. The CDR3 sequence is 15 residues long.

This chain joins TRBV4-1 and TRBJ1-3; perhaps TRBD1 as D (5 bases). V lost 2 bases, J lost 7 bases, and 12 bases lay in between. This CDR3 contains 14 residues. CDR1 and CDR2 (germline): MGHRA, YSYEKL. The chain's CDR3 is CASSQLGGSNTIYF. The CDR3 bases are TGCGCCAGCAGCCAACTGGGGGGGTCTAACACCATATATTTT.

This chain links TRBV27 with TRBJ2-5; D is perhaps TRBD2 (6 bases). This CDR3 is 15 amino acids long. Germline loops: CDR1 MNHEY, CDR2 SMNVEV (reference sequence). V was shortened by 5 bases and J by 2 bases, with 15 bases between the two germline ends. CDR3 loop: CASSPLGAGQETQYF. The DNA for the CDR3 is TGTGCCAGCAGTCCCCTTGGGGCGGGGCAAGAGACCCAGTACTTC.

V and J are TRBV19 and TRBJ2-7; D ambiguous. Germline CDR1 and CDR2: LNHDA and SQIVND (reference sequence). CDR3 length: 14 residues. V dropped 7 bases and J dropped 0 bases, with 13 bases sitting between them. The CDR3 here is CASKTELSSYEQYF. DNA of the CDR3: TGTGCCAGTAAAACCGAACTGAGCTCCTACGAGCAGTACTTC.

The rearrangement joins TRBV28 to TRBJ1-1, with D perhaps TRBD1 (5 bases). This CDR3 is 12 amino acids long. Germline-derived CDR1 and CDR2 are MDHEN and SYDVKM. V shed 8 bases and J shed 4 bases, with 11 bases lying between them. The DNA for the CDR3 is TGTGCCAGCCGCGAAGGGGCCACTGAAGCTTTCTTT. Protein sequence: CASREGATEAFF.

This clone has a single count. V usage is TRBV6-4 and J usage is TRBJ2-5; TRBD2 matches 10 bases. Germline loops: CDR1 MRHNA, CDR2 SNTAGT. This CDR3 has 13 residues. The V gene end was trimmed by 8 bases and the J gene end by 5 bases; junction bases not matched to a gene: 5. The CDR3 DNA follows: TGTGCCAGCCCAAGCGGGGGGGCCGAGACCCAGTACTTC. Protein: CASPSGGAETQYF.

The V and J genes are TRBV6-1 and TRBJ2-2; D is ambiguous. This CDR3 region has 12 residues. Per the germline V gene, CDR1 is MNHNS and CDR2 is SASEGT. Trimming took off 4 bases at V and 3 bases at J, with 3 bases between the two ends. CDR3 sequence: CASSVYTGELFF. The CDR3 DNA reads TGTGCCAGCAGTGTATACACCGGGGAGCTGTTTTTT.

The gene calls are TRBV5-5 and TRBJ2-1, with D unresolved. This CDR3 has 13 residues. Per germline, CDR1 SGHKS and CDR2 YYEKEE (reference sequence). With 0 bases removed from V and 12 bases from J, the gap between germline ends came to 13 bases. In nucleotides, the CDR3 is TGTGCCAGCAGCTTGGCAGATATGACTGGGCAGTTCTTC. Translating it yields CASSLADMTGQFF.

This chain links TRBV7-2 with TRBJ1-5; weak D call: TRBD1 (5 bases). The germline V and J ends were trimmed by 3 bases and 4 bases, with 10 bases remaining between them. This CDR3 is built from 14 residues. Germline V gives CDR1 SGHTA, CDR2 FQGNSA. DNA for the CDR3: TGTGCCAGCAGCTTCCAGGGTTGGAATCAGCCCCAGCATTTT. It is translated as CASSFQGWNQPQHF.

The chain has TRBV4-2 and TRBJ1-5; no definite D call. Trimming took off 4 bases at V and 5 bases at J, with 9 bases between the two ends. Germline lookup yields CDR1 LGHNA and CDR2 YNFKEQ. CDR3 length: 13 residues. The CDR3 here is CASSRKGDQPQHF. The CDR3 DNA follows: TGTGCCAGCAGCCGGAAGGGAGATCAGCCCCAGCATTTT.

CDR3 residues: CASSAGSRGYEQYF. The CDR3 DNA sequence: TGTGCCAGCAGTGCGGGCAGTAGGGGGTACGAGCAGTACTTC. J is TRBJ2-7 and V is TRBV2, with D possibly matching TRBD1 (6 bases). The CDR3 totals 14 residues. V shed 4 bases and J shed 4 bases, with 14 bases lying between them. The germline CDR1 and CDR2 sequences are SNHLY and FYNNEI.

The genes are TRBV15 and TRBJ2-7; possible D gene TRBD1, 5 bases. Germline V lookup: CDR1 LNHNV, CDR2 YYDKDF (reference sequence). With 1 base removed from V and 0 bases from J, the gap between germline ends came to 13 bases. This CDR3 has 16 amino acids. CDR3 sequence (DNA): TGTGCCACCAGCAGAGGTGTCAGGGTGAGCTCCTACGAGCAGTACTTC. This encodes CATSRGVRVSSYEQYF.

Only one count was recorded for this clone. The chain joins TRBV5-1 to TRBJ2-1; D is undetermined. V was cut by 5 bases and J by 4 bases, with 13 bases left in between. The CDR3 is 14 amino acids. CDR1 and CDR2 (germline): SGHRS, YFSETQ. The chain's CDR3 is CASRILTNYNEQFF. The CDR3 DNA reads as TGCGCCAGCAGAATCCTCACTAATTACAATGAGCAGTTCTTC.

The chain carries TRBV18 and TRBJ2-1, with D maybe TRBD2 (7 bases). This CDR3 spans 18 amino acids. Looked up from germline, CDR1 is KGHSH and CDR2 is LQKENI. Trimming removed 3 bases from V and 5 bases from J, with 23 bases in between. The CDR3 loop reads CASSPFERGGREDNEQFF. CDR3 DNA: TGTGCCAGCTCACCCTTTGAGAGGGGGGGCCGAGAGGACAATGAGCAGTTCTTC.

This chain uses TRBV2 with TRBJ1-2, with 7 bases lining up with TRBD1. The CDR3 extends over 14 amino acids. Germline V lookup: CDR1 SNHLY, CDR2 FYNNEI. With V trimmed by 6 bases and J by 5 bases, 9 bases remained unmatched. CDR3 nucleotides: TGTGCCAGCAGGACAGGGCGTGATATATATGGCTACACCTTC. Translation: CASRTGRDIYGYTF.

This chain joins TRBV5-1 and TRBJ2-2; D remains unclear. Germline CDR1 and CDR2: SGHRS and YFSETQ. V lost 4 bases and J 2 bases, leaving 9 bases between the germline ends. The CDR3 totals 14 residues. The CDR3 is CASSTQTNTGELFF. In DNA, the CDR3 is TGCGCCAGCAGCACGCAGACTAACACCGGGGAGCTGTTTTTT.

As DNA, the CDR3 is TGTGCCAGCAGCTCCGGGGGGGAAGAGACCCAGTACTTC. Translation: CASSSGGEETQYF. The V call is TRBV6-5, the J call TRBJ2-5; 8 bases are a match to TRBD2. The CDR3 consists of 13 residues. Trimming at V came to 6 bases and at J to 3 bases, leaving 3 bases not matched to a gene. The germline V gene has CDR1 MNHEY and CDR2 SVGAGI.

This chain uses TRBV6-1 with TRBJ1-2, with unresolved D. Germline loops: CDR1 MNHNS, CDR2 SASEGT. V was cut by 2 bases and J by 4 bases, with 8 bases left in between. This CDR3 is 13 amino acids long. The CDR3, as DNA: TGTGCCAGCAGTGAAACTCCCCCCTATGGCTACACCTTC. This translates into CASSETPPYGYTF.

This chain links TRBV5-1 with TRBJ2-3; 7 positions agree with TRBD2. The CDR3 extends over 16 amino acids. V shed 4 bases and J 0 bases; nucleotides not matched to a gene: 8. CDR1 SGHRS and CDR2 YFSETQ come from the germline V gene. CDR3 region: CASSPLGGPSTDTQYF. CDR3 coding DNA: TGCGCCAGCAGCCCGCTGGGAGGGCCTAGCACAGATACGCAGTATTTT.

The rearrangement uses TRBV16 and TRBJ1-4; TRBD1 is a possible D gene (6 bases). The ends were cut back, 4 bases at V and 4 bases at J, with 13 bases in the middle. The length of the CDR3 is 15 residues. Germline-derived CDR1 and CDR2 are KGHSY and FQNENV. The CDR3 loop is CASSLSGTINEKLFF. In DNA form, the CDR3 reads TGTGCCAGCAGCCTTAGCGGGACAATTAATGAAAAACTGTTTTTT.

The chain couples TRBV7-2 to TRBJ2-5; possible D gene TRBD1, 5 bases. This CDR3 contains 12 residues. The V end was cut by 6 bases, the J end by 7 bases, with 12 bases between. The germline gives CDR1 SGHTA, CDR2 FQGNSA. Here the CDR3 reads CASSQWGGTQYF. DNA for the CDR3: TGTGCCAGCAGTCAATGGGGCGGGACCCAGTACTTC.

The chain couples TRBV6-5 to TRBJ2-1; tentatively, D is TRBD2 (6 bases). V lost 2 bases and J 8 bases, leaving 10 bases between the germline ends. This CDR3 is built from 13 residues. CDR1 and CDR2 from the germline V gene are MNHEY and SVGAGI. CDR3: CASSYNWGDEQFF. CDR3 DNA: TGTGCCAGCAGTTACAATTGGGGGGATGAGCAGTTCTTC.

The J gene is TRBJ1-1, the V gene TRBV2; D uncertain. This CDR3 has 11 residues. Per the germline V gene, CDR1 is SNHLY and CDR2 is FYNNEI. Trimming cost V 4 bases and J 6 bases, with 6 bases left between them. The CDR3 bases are TGTGCCAGCAGTGTATCAGCTGAAGCTTTCTTT. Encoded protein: CASSVSAEAFF.

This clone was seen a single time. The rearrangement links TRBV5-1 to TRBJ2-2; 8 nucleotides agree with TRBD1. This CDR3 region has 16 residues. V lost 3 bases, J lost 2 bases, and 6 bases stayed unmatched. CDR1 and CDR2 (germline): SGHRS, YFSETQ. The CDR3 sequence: CASSSQGAGNTGELFF. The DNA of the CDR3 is TGCGCCAGCAGCTCTCAGGGGGCTGGTAACACCGGGGAGCTGTTTTTT.

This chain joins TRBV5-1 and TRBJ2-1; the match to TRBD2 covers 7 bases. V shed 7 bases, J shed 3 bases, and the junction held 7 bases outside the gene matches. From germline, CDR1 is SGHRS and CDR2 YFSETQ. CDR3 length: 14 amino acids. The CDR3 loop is CASGRGLLYNEQFF. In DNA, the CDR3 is TGCGCCAGCGGGAGGGGACTTCTCTACAATGAGCAGTTCTTC.

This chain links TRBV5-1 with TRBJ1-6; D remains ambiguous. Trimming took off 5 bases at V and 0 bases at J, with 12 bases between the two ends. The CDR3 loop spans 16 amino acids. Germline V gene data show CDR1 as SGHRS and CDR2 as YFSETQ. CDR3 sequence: CASREGRLSYNSPLHF. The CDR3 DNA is TGCGCCAGCAGAGAGGGCCGCCTCTCCTATAATTCACCCCTCCACTTT.